Following are 5 T cell receptor beta chains from one sample sequenced in a study of shared clonotypes between healthy human individuals. TCRdb's copy holds only in-frame clones and misses some; the assay was immunoSEQ multiplex PCR. The sample contains about 600,000 clones, 95% to 96% of which appear only once. CD8 cells classed as naive were CD45RO-negative and positively selected for CCR7, excluding terminally differentiated effector memory CD45RA+ cells. The sample consisted of naive CD8+ T cells sorted from blood. Receptors were obtained from a woman aged 25 to 45 in good health.

This clone was picked up one time. The V gene is TRBV19, the J gene TRBJ1-3; D is ambiguous. V lost 3 bases to trimming and J lost 0 bases, with 9 bases between them. Germline V gene sequence: CDR1 LNHDA, CDR2 SQIVND (reference sequence). The length of the CDR3 is 15 residues. Here the CDR3 reads CASSMQTGSGNTIYF. The CDR3 DNA reads as TGTGCCAGTAGTATGCAGACCGGCTCTGGAAACACCATATATTTT.

V is TRBV5-1 and J is TRBJ2-7, with D unclear. V lost 2 bases and J lost 4, with 10 bases in between. Germline V gene sequence: CDR1 SGHRS, CDR2 YFSETQ. This CDR3 comprises 13 residues. CDR3 sequence (DNA): TGCGCCAGCAGCTTCCCCGACGGGTACGAGCAGTACTTC. This sequence encodes CASSFPDGYEQYF.

Points on this clone: Other DNA sequences of this sample code for an identical CDR3. The genes are TRBV5-1 and TRBJ2-1, with TRBD1 matching over 7 bases. The CDR3 totals 14 residues. In germline, CDR1 is SGHRS, CDR2 YFSETQ. V gave up 0 bases and J gave up 6 bases; unmatched junction bases: 3. The CDR3 DNA reads TGCGCCAGCAGCTTGGGACAGGGCCTCAATGAGCAGTTCTTC. This sequence encodes CASSLGQGLNEQFF. Combining the CDR3 with reference TRBV5-1 and TRBJ2-1 gives the whole variable domain KAGVTQTPRYLIKTRGQQVTLSCSPISGHRSVSWYQQTPGQGLQFLFEYFSETQRNKGNFPGRFSGRQFSNSRSEMNVSTLELGDSALYLCASSLGQGLNEQFFGPGTRLTVL.

J is TRBJ2-1 and V is TRBV19, with 9 bases aligning to TRBD1. CDR1 is LNHDA and CDR2 is SQIVND in the germline V gene (reference sequence). CDR3 length: 14 amino acids. Trimming cost V 9 bases and J 4 bases; bases outside gene matches: 7. CDR3 sequence: CASSPGQGYNEQFF. In DNA form, the CDR3 reads TGTGCCAGCTCACCGGGACAGGGTTACAATGAGCAGTTCTTC.

J is TRBJ2-1 and V is TRBV10-2; D is unclear. Germline V lookup: CDR1 WSHSY, CDR2 SAAADI. The CDR3 has 12 residues. V shed 3 bases and J shed 7 bases, with 7 bases lying between them. CDR3 loop: CASSELLNEQFF. CDR3 nucleotides: TGCGCCAGCAGTGAATTGCTAAATGAGCAGTTCTTC.